Following are 24 T cell receptor beta chains from one sample sequenced in a study of Ad26.COV2.S vaccination and SARS-CoV-2 variants. TCRdb's copy holds only in-frame clones and misses some; the assay was immunoSEQ multiplex PCR. The sample lists approximately 410,000 clones, roughly 90% occurring once. Indicated treatment: some 19 received Ad26.COV2.S at low or high dose, single or two shots; several received placebo; per-sample allocation not given. Day 63 after the first injection of vaccine or placebo was the sampling time. The source material was peripheral blood, sampled in a trial of Ad26.COV2.S vaccine versus placebo. The receptor source for this set is a person between 18 and 60 years old who received the Ad26.COV2.S COVID-19 vaccine or a placebo.

V and J are TRBV19 and TRBJ1-3; D gene ambiguous. V dropped 3 bases and J dropped 0 bases, with 12 bases sitting between them. The CDR3 has 16 amino acids. Looked up from germline, CDR1 is LNHDA and CDR2 is SQIVND (reference sequence). The CDR3 sequence: CASSMRSGGSGNTIYF. CDR3 nucleotides: TGTGCCAGTAGTATGCGTTCGGGCGGCTCTGGAAACACCATATATTTT.

The V and J genes are TRBV28 and TRBJ2-5; 9 nucleotides match TRBD1. This CDR3 spans 16 amino acids. CDR1 and CDR2 (germline): MDHEN, SYDVKM. Trimming took 3 bases from V and 7 from J; bases not matched to a gene: 12. CDR3 DNA: TGTGCCAGCAGTTTGTACTACAGGGGGCGGGTAGGGACCCAGTACTTC. It translates to CASSLYYRGRVGTQYF.

J is TRBJ2-2 and V is TRBV14; no clear D. Germline values: CDR1 SGHDN, CDR2 FVKESK. The CDR3 contains 13 residues. V lost 1 base and J 6 bases, leaving 6 bases between the germline ends. The DNA of the CDR3 is TGTGCCAGCAGCCAAGTGTTCCCCGGGGAGCTGTTTTTT. Its protein is CASSQVFPGELFF. Full variable domain (outside the CDR3, taken from reference TRBV14 and TRBJ2-2): EAGVTQFPSHSVIEKGQTVTLRCDPISGHDNLYWYRRVMGKEIKFLLHFVKESKQDESGMPNNRFLAERTGGTYSTLKVQPAELEDSGVYFCASSQVFPGELFFGEGSRLTVL.

The rearrangement uses TRBV6-5 and TRBJ2-3; TRBD2 is a possible D gene (7 bases). The CDR3 is 15 amino acids. V lost 2 bases, J lost 2 bases, and 11 bases lay in between. The germline V gene encodes CDR1 MNHEY and CDR2 SVGAGI. The CDR3 loop reads CASSYGGAFTDTQYF. CDR3 in DNA: TGTGCCAGCAGTTACGGGGGGGCCTTCACAGATACGCAGTATTTT.

This sequence joins TRBV19 and TRBJ1-5; D is undetermined. The CDR3 is 14 residues long. CDR1 and CDR2 (germline): LNHDA, SQIVND (reference sequence). Trimming removed 4 bases at V and 0 bases at J, with 7 bases between. For the CDR3, the DNA is TGTGCCAGTAGTAACAGACCTAGCAATCAGCCCCAGCATTTT. This codes for CASSNRPSNQPQHF.

The V call is TRBV30, the J call TRBJ2-7, with 7 bases identical to TRBD2. Germline-derived CDR1 and CDR2 are GTSNPN and SVGIG (reference sequence). This CDR3 has 13 residues. Unmatched junction bases numbered 4, after V lost 2 bases and J lost 3 bases. The CDR3 DNA reads as TGTGCCTGGAGTTCGGGGGGAAGCTACGAGCAGTACTTC. The encoded protein is CAWSSGGSYEQYF. The whole variable domain, filled in from reference TRBV30 and TRBJ2-7, reads SQTIHQWPATLVQPVGSPLSLECTVEGTSNPNLYWYRQAAGRGLQLLFYSVGIGQISSEVPQNLSASRPQDRQFILSSKKLLLSDSGFYLCAWSSGGSYEQYFGPGTRLTVT.

The chain couples TRBV18 to TRBJ1-2, with D possibly being TRBD1 (5 bases). Germline V gene lookup returns CDR1 KGHSH and CDR2 LQKENI. V was cut by 1 base and J by 4 bases, with 16 bases left in between. The CDR3 runs to 16 residues. DNA for the CDR3: TGTGCCAGCTCACCACTTGAGGGGCGCGGAGGCTATGGCTACACCTTC. This gives the protein CASSPLEGRGGYGYTF.

This chain uses TRBV15 with TRBJ2-5; a weak D match, TRBD1 (6 bases). V was cut by 3 bases and J by 7 bases, with 12 bases left in between. The CDR3 has 13 residues. Germline lookup yields CDR1 LNHNV and CDR2 YYDKDF (reference sequence). For the CDR3, the DNA is TGTGCCACCAGCAGGGCACTAGGGGGGACCCAGTACTTC. Translation: CATSRALGGTQYF. Full variable domain (missing parts from reference TRBV15 and TRBJ2-5): DAMVIQNPRYQVTQFGKPVTLSCSQTLNHNVMYWYQQKSSQAPKLLFHYYDKDFNNEADTPDNFQSRRPNTSFCFLDIRSPGLGDTAMYLCATSRALGGTQYFGPGTRLLVL.

The rearrangement uses TRBV28 and TRBJ1-2; D call uncertain. The CDR3 spans 9 residues. Germline CDR1 reads MDHEN; CDR2 reads SYDVKM. V lost 2 bases to trimming and J lost 12 bases, with 4 bases between them. The CDR3 region has the DNA TGTGCCAGCAGTTTACCCCACACCTTC. Protein: CASSLPHTF.

The chain carries TRBV6-5 and TRBJ2-2; possibly TRBD2 for D (5 bases). Trimming stripped 6 bases from V and 4 bases from J, with 12 bases between. The CDR3 covers 14 residues. Germline CDR1 and CDR2: MNHEY and SVGAGI. CDR3 DNA: TGTGCCAGCAGCTATGAGGGCCGCACCGGGGAGCTGTTTTTT. Translation gives CASSYEGRTGELFF.

The rearrangement joins TRBV12-5 to TRBJ2-4; no firm D call. The CDR3 runs to 13 residues. Trimming shortened V by 9 bases and J by 7 bases, and 16 bases separated the two germline ends. CDR1 and CDR2 from the germline V gene are LGHNT and FRNRAP. The CDR3 loop is CASGPGAANIQYF. Here the CDR3 DNA reads TGTGCTAGCGGTCCCGGTGCAGCGAACATTCAGTACTTC.

The rearrangement uses TRBV9 and TRBJ1-4; 11 bases line up with TRBD1. In germline, CDR1 is SGDLS, CDR2 YYNGEE. The CDR3 sequence is 15 residues long. J lost 7 bases, V lost 1 base, and 3 bases had no gene match. In DNA, the CDR3 is TGTGCCAGCAGCGTAAGGGGACAGGGGGTTGAAAAACTGTTTTTT. This codes for CASSVRGQGVEKLFF.

This rearrangement joins TRBV29-1 to TRBJ1-2; D is uncertain. The CDR3 runs to 13 residues. Germline assignment: CDR1 SQVTM and CDR2 ANQGSEA. Trimming removed 7 bases from V and 6 bases from J, with 18 bases in between. CDR3 protein: CSADPAVPDGYTF. CDR3 bases: TGCAGCGCAGACCCCGCAGTACCTGATGGCTACACCTTC.

The J gene is TRBJ2-7, the V gene TRBV6-5, with TRBD1 matching 7 bases. Unmatched junction bases numbered 6, after V lost 7 bases and J lost 3 bases. The CDR3 length is 13 residues. Germline CDR1 reads MNHEY; CDR2 reads SVGAGI. The CDR3: CASNWDSYYEQYF. Here the CDR3 DNA reads TGTGCCAGCAATTGGGACAGCTACTACGAGCAGTACTTC.

V usage is TRBV18 and J usage is TRBJ2-2, with a possible D match to TRBD2 (5 bases). CDR1 KGHSH and CDR2 LQKENI come from the germline V gene. V was clipped by 2 bases and J by 4 bases, with 8 bases between them. The CDR3 contains 14 residues. The CDR3 reads CASSPVAGTGELFF. CDR3 bases: TGTGCCAGCTCACCAGTGGCGGGCACCGGGGAGCTGTTTTTT.

The chain recombines TRBV5-4 with TRBJ2-7; TRBD1 matches at 7 bases. The CDR3 extends over 15 amino acids. Germline values: CDR1 SGHNT, CDR2 YYREEE (reference sequence). V was clipped by 0 bases and J by 1 base; unmatched bases: 4. CDR3 nucleotide sequence: TGTGCCAGCAGCTTGGACTCGACAGGGTCCTACGAGCAGTACTTC. Amino acid sequence: CASSLDSTGSYEQYF.

The chain links TRBV2 to TRBJ2-1; D perhaps matches TRBD2 (6 bases). This CDR3 is 13 amino acids long. V was shortened by 7 bases and J by 7 bases, with 14 bases between the two germline ends. The germline V gene encodes CDR1 SNHLY and CDR2 FYNNEI. CDR3 loop: CASKLGGVNEQFF. As DNA, the CDR3 is TGTGCCAGCAAACTGGGGGGAGTAAATGAGCAGTTCTTC.

The V and J genes are TRBV5-1 and TRBJ2-7, with 8 bases lining up with TRBD1. The CDR3 sequence is 15 residues long. The V gene end was trimmed by 0 bases and the J gene end by 2 bases; junction bases not matched to a gene: 4. CDR1 is SGHRS, CDR2 YFSETQ, per germline. The CDR3 here is CASSLERTGPYEQYF. Here the CDR3 DNA reads TGCGCCAGCAGCTTGGAAAGGACAGGGCCCTACGAGCAGTACTTC.

This clone came up once. The V call is TRBV15, the J call TRBJ2-3; a possible D gene is TRBD1 (6 bases). CDR3 length: 14 residues. Trimming took 4 bases from V and 3 from J, leaving 11 bases between them. The germline gives CDR1 LNHNV, CDR2 YYDKDF (reference sequence). The CDR3 bases are TGTGCCACCAGCACCAGGGGTCGGACAGATACGCAGTATTTT. This encodes CATSTRGRTDTQYF.

The chain has TRBV10-1 and TRBJ2-3; TRBD2 might be the D (6 bases). V gave up 3 bases and J gave up 15 bases, with 13 bases separating them. The CDR3 is 11 amino acids. Looked up from germline, CDR1 is WNHNN and CDR2 is SYGVQD (reference sequence). The CDR3 region is CASSDGGIQYF. CDR3 DNA sequence: TGCGCCAGCAGTGACGGGGGAATACAATATTTT.

The chain uses TRBV5-6 and TRBJ1-5, with D tentatively TRBD1 (5 bases). The CDR3 is made up of 13 amino acids. Germline V gives CDR1 SGHDT, CDR2 YYEEEE. Between the trimmed V and J ends, which lost 4 bases and 6 bases, there was a span of 11 bases. Here the CDR3 DNA reads TGTGCCAGCAGCCCGGGGGGAGCTCAGCCCCAGCATTTT. Its protein product is CASSPGGAQPQHF.

The V gene is TRBV10-2, the J gene TRBJ1-2; 9 bases align to TRBD1. Germline CDR1 WSHSY, CDR2 SAAADI. The CDR3 has 15 residues. The junction had 10 bases not matched to a gene; V was cut back by 6 bases and J by 5 bases. The CDR3 region has the DNA TGCGCCAGCAGCCGGGACAGGGCAAACCAATATGGCTACACCTTC. Translation: CASSRDRANQYGYTF.

CDR3 nucleotide sequence: TGTGCCAGCAGCGGGACTAGCAGAAACGAGCAGTACTTC. It codes for CASSGTSRNEQYF. The gene calls are TRBV7-2 and TRBJ2-7, with 9 nucleotides matching TRBD2. CDR1 SGHTA and CDR2 FQGNSA come from the germline V gene. The CDR3 consists of 13 residues. J lost 5 bases, V lost 5 bases, and 4 bases had no gene match.

The chain employs TRBV29-1 and TRBJ2-3, with a weak D call TRBD2 (7 bases). This CDR3 is built from 14 residues. Trimming cost V 2 bases and J 4 bases, with 13 bases left between them. From germline, CDR1 is SQVTM and CDR2 ANQGSEA. In DNA, the CDR3 is TGCAGCGTTGAATTATGGGGGGGCTCAGATACGCAGTATTTT. Its translation: CSVELWGGSDTQYF.